This TCR beta chain was captured in a study of patients and donors after allogeneic stem cell transplantation. CDR1 is SGDLS, CDR2 YYNGEE, per germline. The CDR3 runs 19 residues. Trimming at V came to 3 bases and at J to 4 bases, leaving 19 bases not matched to a gene. TCRdb reprocessed the RT-PCR reads with MiXCR, giving one entry per CDR3 protein. The repertoire has 150,000 to 200,000 distinct CDR3 sequences, roughly 31% of them found once; the top ten carry approximately 3.5%. This clonotype showed up just a few times. The sequencing sample was made of blood, either unsorted or a sorted T cell fraction (not recorded which). V is TRBV9 and J is TRBJ2-3; 8 bases are a match to TRBD2. This receptor was obtained from a human donor who was either an allogeneic HSCT recipient or a stem cell or donor lymphocyte infusion donor (not recorded which). It is not recorded whose cells these are; they may come from a transplant donor. DNA of the CDR3: TGTGCCAGCAGCGCCCAGAGACTGCTCGGGACTAGGTGGCCAGATACGCAGTATTTT. Translating gives CASSAQRLLGTRWPDTQYF.